These 7 T cell receptor beta chains originate from one sample sequenced in a study of blood T cell repertoires in COVID-19. Libraries were prepared by immunoSEQ multiplex PCR; TCRdb keeps only in-frame clonotypes and omits some of them. The data show a few hundred thousand clones, with about nine tenths seen just once and roughly 6% held by the top ten. Sequenced: peripheral blood. All receptors come from a woman aged 45-65 years with COVID-19, enrolled during active disease.

The chain employs TRBV10-2 and TRBJ1-1; D perhaps matches TRBD1 (6 bases). CDR1 WSHSY and CDR2 SAAADI come from the germline V gene. V shed 8 bases and J shed 0 bases, with 10 bases lying between them. The CDR3 runs 13 residues. The CDR3 DNA reads TGCGCCAGCCTCGACAGGATGAACACTGAAGCTTTCTTT. It yields the protein CASLDRMNTEAFF.

The chain couples TRBV2 to TRBJ2-5, with D maybe TRBD2 (5 bases). Germline assignment: CDR1 SNHLY and CDR2 FYNNEI. The CDR3 is 15 amino acids. This CDR3 is CAKYPAEALQETQYF. The DNA of the CDR3 is TGTGCGAAATACCCCGCGGAGGCCTTACAAGAGACCCAGTACTTC.

This chain connects TRBV4-1 to TRBJ1-5; 8 bases align to TRBD1. This CDR3 contains 15 residues. Germline lookup yields CDR1 MGHRA and CDR2 YSYEKL. V lost 2 bases to trimming and J lost 8 bases; unmatched junction nucleotides: 8. CDR3 protein: CASSQTGQGGEPQHF. In nucleotides, the CDR3 is TGCGCCAGCAGCCAAACCGGACAGGGAGGGGAGCCCCAGCATTTT.

The CDR3 reads CASSQRTGAHSTGELFF. CDR3 DNA sequence: TGTGCCAGCAGCCAGAGAACAGGGGCCCATTCCACCGGGGAGCTGTTTTTT. V is TRBV5-5 and J is TRBJ2-2; 7 nucleotides agree with TRBD1. Unmatched junction bases numbered 13, after V lost 4 bases and J lost 4 bases. There are 17 residues in the CDR3. CDR1 is SGHKS and CDR2 is YYEKEE in the germline V gene (reference sequence).

This clone was observed once. The rearrangement joins TRBV10-3 to TRBJ2-3; D is unresolved. Trimming removed 1 base from V and 2 bases from J, with 16 bases in between. In germline, CDR1 is ENHRY, CDR2 SYGVKD. The CDR3 consists of 17 residues. Here the CDR3 DNA reads TGTGCCATCAGTGAGTACCTGACTGGCAATCCCACAGATACGCAGTATTTT. Translated: CAISEYLTGNPTDTQYF.

The V gene is TRBV5-1, the J gene TRBJ2-2; D not certain. This CDR3 comprises 14 residues. Germline V CDR1 and CDR2: SGHRS, YFSETQ. V shed 0 bases and J shed 5 bases, with 8 bases lying between them. Written as DNA, the CDR3 is TGCGCCAGCAGCTTGGGCGCGCCGACCGGGGAGCTGTTTTTT. It codes for CASSLGAPTGELFF.

The chain recombines TRBV7-9 with TRBJ2-1, with D possibly being TRBD2 (5 bases). The CDR3 runs to 16 residues. Between the trimmed V and J ends, which lost 6 bases and 4 bases, there was a span of 19 bases. CDR1 SEHNR and CDR2 FQNEAQ come from the germline V gene (reference sequence). The CDR3 region is CASSRLGVNLYNEQFF. The CDR3 DNA follows: TGTGCCAGCAGTCGACTGGGAGTAAACCTGTACAATGAGCAGTTCTTC.